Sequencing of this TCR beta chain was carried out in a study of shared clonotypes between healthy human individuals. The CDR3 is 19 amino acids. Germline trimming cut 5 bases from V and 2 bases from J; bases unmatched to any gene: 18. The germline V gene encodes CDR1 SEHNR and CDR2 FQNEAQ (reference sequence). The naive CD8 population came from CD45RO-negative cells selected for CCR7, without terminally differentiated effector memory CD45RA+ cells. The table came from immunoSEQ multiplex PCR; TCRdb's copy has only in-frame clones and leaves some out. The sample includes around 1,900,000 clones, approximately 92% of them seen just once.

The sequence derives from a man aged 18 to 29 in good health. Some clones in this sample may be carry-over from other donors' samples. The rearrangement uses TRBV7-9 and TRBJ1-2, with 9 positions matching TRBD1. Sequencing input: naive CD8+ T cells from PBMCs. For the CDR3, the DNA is TGTGCCAGCAGCCCATTGTATAGGACAGGGGTCGATTTAAACTATGGCTACACCTTC. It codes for CASSPLYRTGVDLNYGYTF.